This is a list of T cell receptor beta chains from one sample in a study of T cells in Graves' hyperthyroidism and ophthalmopathy. TCRdb processed the multiplex PCR reads anew with MiXCR; each CDR3 protein has one entry. The table has about 770,000 distinct CDR3 sequences, under 20% seen once. Material for sequencing was blood. The origin of the receptors is a woman aged 50 to 65 with Graves' hyperthyroidism that later progressed to Graves' ophthalmopathy. The CDR3 runs from the conserved cysteine through the conserved F or W. Each record gives: J gene, V gene, clone size, D gene, CDR3 protein, CDR3 DNA. The D gene is left open where the match is weak. Rows give clone size only sometimes, using once, few, many, or a class for an expanded clone.

j_call: TRBJ1-4; v_call: TRBV20-1; clone_size: few; d_call: NA; cdr3_aa: CSARGTFEKLFF; cdr3_nt: TGCAGTGCTAGAGGGACATTTGAAAAACTGTTTTTT
j_call: TRBJ2-1; v_call: TRBV13; clone_size: few; d_call: TRBD2; cdr3_aa: CASSFLGTSGVYNEQFF; cdr3_nt: TGTGCCAGCAGCTTCTTAGGGACTAGCGGGGTTTACAATGAGCAGTTCTTC
j_call: TRBJ2-3; v_call: TRBV7-9; clone_size: many; d_call: NA; cdr3_aa: CASSFPGLTSTDTQYF; cdr3_nt: TGTGCCAGCAGCTTTCCCGGACTAACTAGCACAGATACGCAGTATTTT
j_call: TRBJ1-6; v_call: TRBV9; clone_size: NA; d_call: NA; cdr3_aa: CASSVGVQYNSPLHF; cdr3_nt: TGTGCCAGCAGCGTAGGCGTTCAATATAATTCACCCCTCCACTTT
j_call: TRBJ1-1; v_call: TRBV7-2; clone_size: few; d_call: NA; cdr3_aa: CASSLSPEGTEAFF; cdr3_nt: TGTGCCAGCAGCTTAAGTCCCGAGGGGACTGAAGCTTTCTTT
j_call: TRBJ2-3; v_call: TRBV14; clone_size: many; d_call: NA; cdr3_aa: CASSPTGYTQYF; cdr3_nt: TGTGCCAGCAGTCCGACCGGGTATACGCAGTATTTT
j_call: TRBJ1-2; v_call: TRBV3-1; clone_size: many; d_call: NA; cdr3_aa: CASSQTLRGLAHTF; cdr3_nt: TGTGCCAGCAGCCAGACCCTGCGGGGCCTTGCCCACACCTTC
j_call: TRBJ1-1; v_call: TRBV27; clone_size: NA; d_call: NA; cdr3_aa: CASSFHGWGKNTEAFF; cdr3_nt: TGTGCCAGCAGTTTCCACGGGTGGGGAAAGAACACTGAAGCTTTCTTT
j_call: TRBJ1-1; v_call: TRBV18; clone_size: NA; d_call: NA; cdr3_aa: CASSPTVVNTEAFF; cdr3_nt: TGTGCCAGCTCCCCGACAGTGGTGAACACTGAAGCTTTCTTT
j_call: TRBJ1-2; v_call: TRBV6-1; clone_size: NA; d_call: NA; cdr3_aa: CASSETPFYGYTF; cdr3_nt: TGTGCCAGCAGTGAGACGCCCTTCTATGGCTACACCTTC
j_call: TRBJ2-1; v_call: TRBV5-1; clone_size: NA; d_call: NA; cdr3_aa: CASSLMTTDNNEQFF; cdr3_nt: TGCGCCAGCAGCTTGATGACGACCGATAACAATGAGCAGTTCTTC
j_call: TRBJ1-2; v_call: TRBV12-5; clone_size: many; d_call: TRBD1; cdr3_aa: CASGLEPGGVVAGGYTF; cdr3_nt: TGTGCTAGTGGTTTGGAACCAGGGGGAGTAGTCGCGGGTGGCTACACCTTC
j_call: TRBJ2-3; v_call: TRBV5-1; clone_size: NA; d_call: TRBD2; cdr3_aa: CASRQTLAGGADTQYF; cdr3_nt: TGCGCCAGCAGGCAAACACTAGCGGGGGGAGCAGATACGCAGTATTTT
j_call: TRBJ2-7; v_call: TRBV30; clone_size: NA; d_call: TRBD2; cdr3_aa: CAWSPAGLVGEQYF; cdr3_nt: TGTGCCTGGAGCCCCGCGGGACTAGTTGGCGAGCAGTACTTC
j_call: TRBJ2-3; v_call: TRBV3-1; clone_size: NA; d_call: TRBD2; cdr3_aa: CASSQVITSGGIGFTQYF; cdr3_nt: TGTGCCAGCAGCCAAGTAATCACTAGCGGGGGAATCGGGTTTACGCAGTATTTT